The 32 T cell receptor beta chains listed next were all sequenced from one sample in a study of blood T cell repertoires in COVID-19 (dated by TCRdb to 2020 to 2022). The protocol used for the library was the immunoSEQ multiplex PCR assay. TCRdb carries this immuneACCESS record with in-frame sequences only. Its versions omit some clonotypes, under half of them owing to an unresolved V gene in the studies checked, with the rest unexplained. For this sample the table gives fewer than 65,000 clones, of which roughly 79% were detected only once. The ten largest clonotypes hold about 3.4% of the sample. Sequenced: peripheral blood. These receptors were collected from a man in his fifties or sixties with acute or convalescent COVID-19.

V gene TRBV5-1 combines with J gene TRBJ2-7; 10 positions agree with TRBD1. Looked up from germline, CDR1 is SGHRS and CDR2 is YFSETQ. Trimming took 4 bases from V and 6 from J; bases not matched to a gene: 4. This CDR3 spans 13 amino acids. Here the CDR3 DNA reads TGCGCCAGCAGCGCCGGGACAGGGGCCGAGCAGTACTTC. Translation gives CASSAGTGAEQYF.

The V call is TRBV5-6, the J call TRBJ2-7; TRBD2 might be the D (5 bases). The CDR3 extends over 15 amino acids. Germline CDR1 reads SGHDT; CDR2 reads YYEEEE. V was pared by 0 bases and J by 5 bases, with 15 bases between. The CDR3 is CASSLDDRTSDEQYF. The CDR3 coding sequence is TGTGCCAGCAGCTTGGATGACCGAACTAGTGACGAGCAGTACTTC.

The V and J genes are TRBV9 and TRBJ2-3, with 10 bases lining up with TRBD2. Germline lookup yields CDR1 SGDLS and CDR2 YYNGEE. With V trimmed by 4 bases and J by 6 bases, 8 bases remained unmatched. This CDR3 comprises 15 residues. The CDR3 DNA sequence: TGTGCCAGCAGCATTTTAGCGGGGGGTACGGATACGCAGTATTTT. Translation: CASSILAGGTDTQYF. Full variable domain (rest looked up from reference TRBV9 and TRBJ2-3): DSGVTQTPKHLITATGQRVTLRCSPRSGDLSVYWYQQSLDQGLQFLIQYYNGEERAKGNILERFSAQQFPDLHSELNLSSLELGDSALYFCASSILAGGTDTQYFGPGTRLTVL.

The rearrangement links TRBV27 to TRBJ2-1; TRBD2 matches 10 bases. CDR3 length: 16 amino acids. The V segment lost 3 bases and the J segment 4 bases; nucleotides outside the gene matches: 6. Germline V CDR1 and CDR2: MNHEY, SMNVEV (reference sequence). DNA for the CDR3: TGTGCCAGCAGTTTCTGGCTAGCGGGGGCGTACAATGAGCAGTTCTTC. Its translation is CASSFWLAGAYNEQFF.

The chain carries TRBV4-1 and TRBJ2-1; TRBD2 matches at 9 bases. The CDR3 length is 17 residues. Looked up from germline, CDR1 is MGHRA and CDR2 is YSYEKL. With V trimmed by 4 bases and J by 2 bases, 9 bases remained unmatched. CDR3 sequence (DNA): TGCGCCAGCAGCCTCAAAGGGCGGGGGGGGACCTACAATGAGCAGTTCTTC. This translates into CASSLKGRGGTYNEQFF.

The chain uses TRBV5-5 and TRBJ1-1, with D unresolved. V shed 6 bases and J shed 7 bases, with 16 bases lying between them. Per germline, CDR1 SGHKS and CDR2 YYEKEE (reference sequence). This CDR3 contains 13 residues. The CDR3 here is CASTFGLRYEAFF. The CDR3 DNA reads TGTGCCAGCACCTTCGGTCTACGATATGAAGCTTTCTTT.

This clone is a singleton in its sample. The chain is built from TRBV10-2 and TRBJ1-2; perhaps TRBD1 as D (5 bases). The CDR3 consists of 14 residues. The V end lost 3 bases, the J end lost 4 bases, and 12 bases lay between the germline ends. Germline V gene data show CDR1 as WSHSY and CDR2 as SAAADI. The CDR3 coding sequence is TGCGCCAGCAGTGATAACCCAGGGATCTATGGCTACACCTTC. It specifies CASSDNPGIYGYTF.

The chain carries TRBV30 and TRBJ2-6; TRBD2 might be the D (5 bases). The germline V gene encodes CDR1 GTSNPN and CDR2 SVGIG (reference sequence). V shed 6 bases and J shed 2 bases, with 8 bases lying between them. The CDR3 totals 13 residues. The chain's CDR3 is CACDGAGANVLTF. The DNA for the CDR3 is TGTGCCTGTGACGGGGCTGGGGCCAACGTCCTGACTTTC.

The chain recombines TRBV11-2 with TRBJ1-1, with 9 bases fitting TRBD1. J lost 3 bases, V lost 5 bases, and 4 bases had no gene match. The CDR3 sequence is 14 residues long. Germline values: CDR1 SGHAT, CDR2 FQNNGV. CDR3 protein: CASSPRTGDTEAFF. The CDR3 region has the DNA TGTGCCAGCAGCCCGCGGACAGGGGACACTGAAGCTTTCTTT.

This clone was recorded once. V usage is TRBV18 and J usage is TRBJ2-7; perhaps TRBD1 as D (6 bases). CDR3 length: 14 amino acids. The V and J ends lost 5 bases and 7 bases respectively, with 18 bases between them. Germline V gene sequence: CDR1 KGHSH, CDR2 LQKENI. CDR3 nucleotide sequence: TGTGCCAGCTCATTGGGGGCCGGAGACAGGGAGCAGTACTTC. Its translation: CASSLGAGDREQYF.

V gene TRBV18 combines with J gene TRBJ1-4; tentatively, D is TRBD1 (6 bases). The germline V gene has CDR1 KGHSH and CDR2 LQKENI. The CDR3 is 16 residues long. V dropped 5 bases and J dropped 0 bases, with 13 bases sitting between them. The CDR3 region is CASSIRQVATNEKLFF. CDR3 coding DNA: TGTGCCAGCTCAATCAGACAGGTGGCAACTAATGAAAAACTGTTTTTT.

This clone showed up just a few times. The rearrangement uses TRBV5-1 and TRBJ1-2; the match to TRBD1 covers 10 bases. The CDR3 is 15 residues long. Germline CDR1 reads SGHRS; CDR2 reads YFSETQ. V lost 1 base, J lost 6 bases, and 6 bases stayed unmatched. CDR3 sequence reads: CASSLFGTGVDGYTF. DNA of the CDR3: TGCGCCAGCAGCTTGTTTGGGACAGGGGTCGATGGCTACACCTTC.

This chain uses TRBV18 with TRBJ1-2; TRBD1 agrees at 7 bases. V lost 2 bases to trimming and J lost 3 bases; unmatched junction nucleotides: 12. Germline V gene sequence: CDR1 KGHSH, CDR2 LQKENI. The CDR3 totals 17 residues. The CDR3 DNA sequence: TGTGCCAGCTCACCAGTGCAAGGACAGGAAAGGGACTATGGCTACACCTTC. It yields the protein CASSPVQGQERDYGYTF.

The chain links TRBV29-1 to TRBJ2-1, with D possibly TRBD2 on 5 matching bases. CDR1 and CDR2 from the germline V gene are SQVTM and ANQGSEA. Between the trimmed V and J ends, which lost 7 bases and 7 bases, there was a span of 14 bases. This CDR3 is built from 12 residues. The CDR3 region has the DNA TGCAGCGGCACGCTCTCGGGGAATGAGCAGTTCTTC. Amino acids: CSGTLSGNEQFF.

This clone was detected once. The CDR3 ends on some other residue instead of the conserved phenylalanine or tryptophan, so this is likely a read error. It is unclear where the CDR3 begins or ends on the DNA, so no DNA is shown, and the CDR3 is as TCRdb lists it. The rearrangement joins TRBV2 to TRBJ1-2; the D segment call TRBD1 is taken from the table without a DNA check. CDR1 and CDR2 (germline): SNHLY, FYNNEI. The CDR3 length equals 12 residues, ends included. The CDR3 reads CASSPDRGRQGL.

The chain couples TRBV6-1 to TRBJ1-6; TRBD1 is a possible D gene (5 bases). There are 14 residues in the CDR3. Between the trimmed V and J ends, which lost 3 bases and 5 bases, there was a span of 8 bases. Germline values: CDR1 MNHNS, CDR2 SASEGT. The CDR3 is CASSDRVDNSPLHF. DNA of the CDR3: TGTGCCAGCAGTGACAGGGTGGATAATTCACCCCTCCACTTT.

The chain has TRBV5-1 and TRBJ2-5; tentative D call: TRBD1 (5 bases). This CDR3 comprises 14 residues. The ends were cut back, 5 bases at V and 0 bases at J, with 11 bases in the middle. The germline gives CDR1 SGHRS, CDR2 YFSETQ. CDR3 bases: TGCGCCAGCAGGCCCGACAGCTACCAAGAGACCCAGTACTTC. Amino acids: CASRPDSYQETQYF.

This clone was seen just once. The rearrangement uses TRBV7-9 and TRBJ2-2, with D perhaps matching TRBD1 (6 bases). Trimming cost V 3 bases and J 1 base, with 12 bases left between them. Germline CDR1 and CDR2: SEHNR and FQNEAQ (reference sequence). The length of the CDR3 is 16 residues. For the CDR3, the DNA is TGTGCCAGCAGCTTGCTCTCAGGGGTGAACACCGGGGAGCTGTTTTTT. Amino acids: CASSLLSGVNTGELFF. The full variable domain, with the rest looked up from reference TRBV7-9 and TRBJ2-2, is DTGVSQNPRHKITKRGQNVTFRCDPISEHNRLYWYRQTLGQGPEFLTYFQNEAQLEKSRLLSDRFSAERPKGSFSTLEIQRTEQGDSAMYLCASSLLSGVNTGELFFGEGSRLTVL.

The CDR3 is CASSQPEGEVETIYF. DNA of the CDR3: TGTGCCAGCAGCCAACCGGAAGGGGAGGTGGAGACCATATATTTT. The chain joins TRBV21-1 to TRBJ1-3. TRBV21-1 corresponds to a pseudogene. The CDR3 consists of 15 residues.

The V gene is TRBV4-1, the J gene TRBJ2-1, with TRBD2 as a possible D gene (5 bases). From germline, CDR1 is MGHRA and CDR2 YSYEKL. The CDR3 is 14 residues long. V gave up 4 bases and J gave up 9 bases, with 16 bases separating them. For the CDR3, the DNA is TGCGCCAGCAGCCGGAGGACCGAAGGCGGTGAGCAGTTCTTC. Encoded protein: CASSRRTEGGEQFF.

J is TRBJ1-5 and V is TRBV6-5; 8 positions agree with TRBD1. J lost 2 bases, V lost 7 bases, and 4 bases had no gene match. This CDR3 comprises 14 residues. Germline CDR1 and CDR2: MNHEY and SVGAGI. The CDR3 region is CASIGTGRNQPQHF. DNA of the CDR3: TGTGCCAGCATCGGGACAGGTCGCAATCAGCCCCAGCATTTT.

This chain uses TRBV5-1 with TRBJ2-7, with TRBD1 matching over 7 bases. This CDR3 has 14 residues. Germline CDR1 SGHRS, CDR2 YFSETQ. With V trimmed by 3 bases and J by 0 bases, 3 bases remained unmatched. The CDR3 spells CASSWGTDSYEQYF. Here the CDR3 DNA reads TGCGCCAGCAGCTGGGGGACAGACTCCTACGAGCAGTACTTC.

This chain joins TRBV10-3 and TRBJ1-1; D is possibly TRBD1 (6 bases). The CDR3 is 15 residues long. Germline V gene sequence: CDR1 ENHRY, CDR2 SYGVKD. V was clipped by 6 bases and J by 3 bases, with 17 bases between them. CDR3 in DNA: TGTGCCATCAGGCGGGGTGGGGGGGCGGACACTGAAGCTTTCTTT. This codes for CAIRRGGGADTEAFF.

The chain is built from TRBV11-1 and TRBJ1-6; D remains ambiguous. The germline V gene encodes CDR1 SGHAT and CDR2 FQDESV (reference sequence). V lost 0 bases, J lost 0 bases, and 6 bases lay in between. The CDR3 contains 16 residues. The DNA of the CDR3 is TGTGCCAGCAGCTTAGCCCGGAGCTCCTATAATTCACCCCTCCACTTT. It yields the protein CASSLARSSYNSPLHF.

The chain recombines TRBV29-1 with TRBJ2-7; the D gene is possibly TRBD1 (5 bases). The CDR3 runs to 12 residues. V lost 5 bases to trimming and J lost 0 bases, with 8 bases between them. From germline, CDR1 is SQVTM and CDR2 ANQGSEA. The CDR3 loop reads CSVLDSSYEQYF. The DNA of the CDR3 is TGCAGCGTTTTAGACAGCTCCTACGAGCAGTACTTC.

The chain couples TRBV5-5 to TRBJ2-2, with 8 nucleotides matching TRBD1. Per germline, CDR1 SGHKS and CDR2 YYEKEE (reference sequence). The CDR3 loop spans 17 amino acids. With V trimmed by 5 bases and J by 0 bases, 9 bases remained unmatched. CDR3 nucleotides: TGTGCCAGCAGGCCCCCCTGGGACAGGTCGAACACCGGGGAGCTGTTTTTT. It yields the protein CASRPPWDRSNTGELFF.

This chain links TRBV12-3 or TRBV12-4 with TRBJ1-6; weak D call: TRBD1 (5 bases). This CDR3 has 12 amino acids. V was trimmed by 8 bases and J by 7 bases, leaving 9 bases between them. The CDR3 loop reads CASRQSNSPLHF. CDR3 nucleotide sequence: TGTGCCAGCCGACAGTCAAATTCACCCCTCCACTTT.

This rearrangement joins TRBV5-6 to TRBJ2-7; no clear D. V lost 0 bases and J lost 4, with 8 bases in between. Germline V gene sequence: CDR1 SGHDT, CDR2 YYEEEE. This CDR3 is built from 13 residues. The CDR3 loop reads CASSLGAAYEQYF. CDR3 bases: TGTGCCAGCAGCTTGGGGGCAGCATACGAGCAGTACTTC.

This chain links TRBV13 with TRBJ1-2; D is perhaps TRBD1 (6 bases). Trimming removed 2 bases from V and 4 bases from J, with 14 bases in between. Looked up from germline, CDR1 is PRHDT and CDR2 is FYEKMQ (reference sequence). The CDR3 length is 15 residues. The CDR3 DNA follows: TGTGCCAGCAGCTTACAGGGGCCCCTGGGCTATGGCTACACCTTC. Its translation: CASSLQGPLGYGYTF.

The V call is TRBV10-2, the J call TRBJ1-4, with TRBD1 matching 7 bases. Germline CDR1 reads WSHSY; CDR2 reads SAAADI. The CDR3 runs 13 residues. V lost 6 bases and J lost 8; bases outside the gene matches: 6. CDR3 in amino acids: CASRAWDSEKLFF. The CDR3 DNA sequence: TGCGCCAGCAGGGCTTGGGACAGCGAAAAACTGTTTTTT.

This chain uses TRBV19 with TRBJ2-1; 8 nucleotides match TRBD2. V shed 3 bases and J 4 bases; nucleotides not matched to a gene: 14. CDR1 and CDR2 from the germline V gene are LNHDA and SQIVND (reference sequence). CDR3 length: 18 residues. As DNA, the CDR3 is TGTGCCAGTAGTATGGGGATTTTGTGGCGGGGGGATTACAATGAGCAGTTCTTC. Translating gives CASSMGILWRGDYNEQFF.

This clone has a handful of counts. The chain is built from TRBV7-3 and TRBJ2-2; the D gene is possibly TRBD2 (6 bases). This CDR3 is 15 amino acids long. Germline-derived CDR1 and CDR2 are SGHTA and FQGTGA. V lost 4 bases, J lost 3 bases, and 12 bases lay in between. For the CDR3, the DNA is TGTGCCAGCAGCTCCGGGACTCTGGACACCGGGGAGCTGTTTTTT. This codes for CASSSGTLDTGELFF.